This is a list of T cell receptor beta chains from one sample in a study of human T cells and chemical hapten exposure. TCRdb re-analysed the RACE reads in MiXCR, keeping a single row per CDR3 protein. The top ten clones hold about 4% of a sample with about 84,000 distinct CDR3 sequences, 9.5% to 14% of them seen once. The starting material was whole blood, obtained in connection with sensitization to the hapten diphenylcyclopropenone (DPC). The receptors were gathered from a woman aged 45-65 years with alopecia areata. Some clones in this sample may be carry-over from other donors' samples. CDR3s include the opening cysteine and the closing phenylalanine or tryptophan. A D gene is named only where the DNA matches it firmly. Some rows have no size entry. The others give once, few or many, or a class for an expanded clone.

>TRBJ2-1|TRBV29-1|.|.
TGCAGCGTTCATGACAGCGGTAGTGGGGCAGCTCGTGACAATGAGCAGTTCTTC
CSVHDSGSGAARDNEQFF
>TRBJ2-3|TRBV9|many|.
TGTGCCAGCAGCGTAGTAGGAGCGACCAGCACAGATACGCAGTATTTT
CASSVVGATSTDTQYF
>TRBJ2-7|TRBV27|many|.
TGTGCCAGCAGGGGTAGCGGAAAAGGGCCCGAGCAGTACTTC
CASRGSGKGPEQYF
>TRBJ2-5|TRBV7-9|many|.
TGTGCCAGCACCTCAGACGACTTC
CASTSDDF
>TRBJ1-1|TRBV6-1|many|TRBD1
TGTGCCAGCATCGGGACAGGGTCTGTGGCTTTCTTT
CASIGTGSVAFF
>TRBJ2-1|TRBV20-1|.|TRBD2
TGCAGTGCTAGGGGCGGGAGGACAGATTACAATGAGCAGTTCTTC
CSARGGRTDYNEQFF
>TRBJ1-5|TRBV5-8|.|.
TGTGCCAGCAGCTTGGGCCCCCAGCCCCAGCATTTT
CASSLGPQPQHF
>TRBJ2-2|TRBV7-3|many|TRBD2
TGTGCCAGCAGCCCGCTAGCGGGAGGAACCGGGGAGCTGTTTTTT
CASSPLAGGTGELFF
>TRBJ2-5|TRBV18|.|TRBD2
TGTGCCAGCTCACCACGGACCGGGGGGAAAGAGACCCAGTACTTC
CASSPRTGGKETQYF
>TRBJ1-1|TRBV6-6|.|.
TGTGCCAGCAGCTGGGGTCAGAACACTGAAGCTTTCTTT
CASSWGQNTEAFF
>TRBJ1-5|TRBV6-1|many|.
TGTGCCGTCGAATCTGGGTTCAGCAATCAGCCCCAGCATTTT
CAVESGFSNQPQHF
>TRBJ2-1|TRBV7-9|few|.
TGTGCCAGCAGCACCTCCCACAATGAGCAGTTCTTC
CASSTSHNEQFF